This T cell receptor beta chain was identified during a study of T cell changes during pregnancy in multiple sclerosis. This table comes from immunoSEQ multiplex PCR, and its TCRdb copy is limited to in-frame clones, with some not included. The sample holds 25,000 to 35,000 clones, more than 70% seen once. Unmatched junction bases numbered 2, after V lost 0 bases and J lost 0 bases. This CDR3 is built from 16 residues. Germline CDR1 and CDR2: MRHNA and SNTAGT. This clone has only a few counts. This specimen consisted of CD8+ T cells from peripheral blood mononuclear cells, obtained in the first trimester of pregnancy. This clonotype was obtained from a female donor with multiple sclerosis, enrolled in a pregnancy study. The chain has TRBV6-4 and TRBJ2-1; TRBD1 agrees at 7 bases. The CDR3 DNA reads TGTGCCAGCAGTGACTCGGGACAGCTCTCCTACAATGAGCAGTTCTTC. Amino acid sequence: CASSDSGQLSYNEQFF.